The rows below give T cell receptor beta chains drawn from one sample of a study of lymphopenia after photon versus proton radiotherapy. Using immunoSEQ multiplex PCR, the repertoire was profiled, and TCRdb retains in-frame clones only, with some absent. The sample has 55,000 to 70,000 clones, around 86% seen once. This sample comprised peripheral blood, obtained from a patient treated with proton-based radiotherapy. The receptors shown here come from a man at least 80 years old with esophageal cancer. CDR3s include the opening cysteine and the closing phenylalanine or tryptophan. The order of the fields is D gene, V gene, clone size, J gene, CDR3 protein, CDR3 DNA. The D gene is left open where the match is weak. The size of a clone is reported for some rows only, either as once, few or many, or as a class for expanded clones.

>.|TRBV4-2|.|TRBJ1-2
CASSPLGAGEGIYGYTF
TGTGCCAGCAGCCCCCTTGGCGCAGGGGAAGGAATCTATGGCTACACCTTC
>.|TRBV10-3|once|TRBJ1-5
CAISEGVGNQPQHF
TGTGCCATCAGTGAGGGGGTTGGCAATCAGCCCCAGCATTTT
>.|TRBV7-9|.|TRBJ1-6
CASSSENSPLHF
TGTGCCAGCAGCTCCGAAAATTCACCCCTCCACTTT
>.|TRBV9|few|TRBJ2-3
CASSALTHPADTQYF
TGTGCCAGCAGCGCCCTAACCCACCCTGCCGATACGCAGTATTTT
>.|TRBV7-2|.|TRBJ2-2
CASSWNRVLGTGELFF
TGTGCCAGCAGCTGGAACAGGGTTTTGGGCACCGGGGAGCTGTTTTTT
>.|TRBV19|.|TRBJ1-2
CASSAGPDYGYTF
TGTGCCAGTAGTGCTGGCCCGGACTATGGCTACACCTTC
>.|TRBV19|.|TRBJ1-5
CASSTRRGFEGQPQHF
TGTGCCAGTAGTACTAGAAGGGGGTTTGAAGGCCAGCCCCAGCATTTT
>.|TRBV5-1|.|TRBJ1-2
CASRDGTNYGYTF
TGCGCCAGCAGGGACGGGACAAACTATGGCTACACCTTC
>.|TRBV7-5|.|TRBJ1-4
CVRSLVRGQEKLFF
TGTGTCAGAAGCTTAGTTCGGGGACAAGAAAAACTGTTTTTT
>.|TRBV6-6|.|TRBJ2-7
CASTPGETGYEQYF
TGTGCCAGCACTCCGGGGGAAACGGGCTACGAGCAGTACTTC
>TRBD1|TRBV7-2|once|TRBJ1-1
CASSSPQGAVTEAFF
TGTGCCAGCAGCTCACCACAGGGGGCAGTCACTGAAGCTTTCTTT
>.|TRBV4-3|.|TRBJ2-3
CASSQVRGGGTDTQYF
TGCGCCAGCAGCCAAGTTCGTGGGGGAGGCACAGATACGCAGTATTTT
>.|TRBV9|.|TRBJ2-7
CASSAGHLAYEQYF
TGTGCCAGCAGCGCTGGACATCTCGCCTACGAGCAGTACTTC
>.|TRBV7-6|few|TRBJ1-5
CASSFRALGPQHF
TGTGCCAGCAGCTTCCGGGCCCTCGGGCCCCAGCATTTT
>.|TRBV7-7|once|TRBJ2-2
CASSQGQGVGELFF
TGTGCTAGCAGCCAGGGGCAGGGAGTAGGGGAGCTGTTTTTT
>TRBD1|TRBV4-1|.|TRBJ1-2
CASSQPTGGETYGYTF
TGCGCCAGCAGCCAACCAACAGGGGGCGAGACCTATGGCTACACCTTC
>.|TRBV4-3|once|TRBJ2-2
CASSQDPGGAGELFF
TGCGCCAGCAGCCAAGATCCAGGGGGGGCCGGGGAGCTGTTTTTT
>.|TRBV9|.|TRBJ1-1
CASSGQDTTNTEAFF
TGTGCCAGCAGCGGGCAGGACACCACCAACACTGAAGCTTTCTTT
>TRBD1|TRBV6-5|.|TRBJ1-2
CASRTGGGYGYTF
TGTGCCAGCCGGACAGGGGGCGGCTATGGCTACACCTTC
>.|TRBV4-3|.|TRBJ2-7
CASSQEGWAPGYEQYF
TGCGCCAGCAGCCAAGAGGGGTGGGCCCCAGGGTACGAGCAGTACTTC
>.|TRBV6-7|few|TRBJ1-5
CASSFRGSNQPQHF
TGTGCCAGCAGTTTCAGGGGTAGCAATCAGCCCCAGCATTTT
>.|TRBV27|.|TRBJ1-4
CASSPRLSTNEKLFF
TGTGCCAGCAGTCCCCGCCTCTCAACTAATGAAAAACTGTTTTTT
>.|TRBV6-5|once|TRBJ2-1
CASRLPGALEQFF
TGTGCCAGCAGACTACCAGGGGCGTTGGAGCAGTTCTTC
>.|TRBV7-9|.|TRBJ2-2
CASSLRGNTGELFF
TGTGCCAGCAGCTTAAGAGGGAACACCGGGGAGCTGTTTTTT
>TRBD2|TRBV27|.|TRBJ2-7
CASSPQWTSITHEQYF
TGTGCCAGCAGTCCTCAGTGGACTAGCATCACCCACGAGCAGTACTTC
>TRBD1|TRBV7-9|.|TRBJ1-3
CASHPGQIISGNTIYF
TGTGCCAGCCACCCGGGACAGATAATCTCTGGAAACACCATATATTTT
>TRBD1|TRBV5-6|once|TRBJ1-5
CASSSGQDQPQHF
TGTGCCAGCAGCTCGGGACAGGATCAGCCCCAGCATTTT
>TRBD1|TRBV4-1|few|TRBJ1-2
CASSLRTGGNYGYTF
TGCGCCAGCAGCCTGCGGACAGGGGGAAACTATGGCTACACCTTC
>.|TRBV28|once|TRBJ2-1
CASSLGIGPKYNEQFF
TGTGCCAGCAGTTTGGGGATCGGGCCGAAGTACAATGAGCAGTTCTTC
>TRBD1|TRBV4-3|.|TRBJ1-2
CASSQDPPGGLGYTF
TGCGCCAGCAGCCAAGATCCCCCAGGGGGACTCGGCTACACCTTC
>.|TRBV9|.|TRBJ2-2
CASSPHLGTGELFF
TGTGCCAGCAGCCCCCACCTGGGCACCGGGGAGCTGTTTTTT
>.|TRBV6-5|.|TRBJ1-1
CASSKSRRDRTEAFF
TGTGCCAGCAGTAAGAGCAGGAGGGATCGGACTGAAGCTTTCTTT
>.|TRBV2|.|TRBJ1-5
CASSQTSVNQPQHF
TGTGCCAGCAGCCAGACCAGTGTCAATCAGCCCCAGCATTTT
>.|TRBV19|.|TRBJ1-4
CASTVTVRSEKLFF
TGTGCCAGTACCGTGACAGTGAGGTCTGAAAAACTGTTTTTT
>.|TRBV6-6|.|TRBJ1-2
CASGGGNYGYTF
TGTGCCAGCGGGGGAGGAAACTATGGCTACACCTTC
>.|TRBV7-3|.|TRBJ1-2
CASSLTGTHDYGYTF
TGTGCCAGCAGCTTAACCGGGACACACGACTATGGCTACACCTTC
>.|TRBV5-1|.|TRBJ1-2
CASSWEGGGNYGYTF
TGCGCCAGCAGCTGGGAGGGTGGAGGGAACTATGGCTACACCTTC
>TRBD1|TRBV2|.|TRBJ1-1
CASRQGTVEAFF
TGTGCCAGCAGGCAAGGGACAGTTGAAGCTTTCTTT
>TRBD1|TRBV27|.|TRBJ1-5
CASWTGTEQPQHF
TGTGCCAGCTGGACAGGGACAGAACAGCCCCAGCATTTT
>TRBD2|TRBV19|.|TRBJ2-3
CASSGLAGDTDTQYF
TGTGCCAGTAGTGGGTTAGCGGGGGACACAGATACGCAGTATTTT
>.|TRBV11-3|.|TRBJ2-5
CASSYAIGPSGVGETQYF
TGTGCCAGCAGCTACGCCATAGGTCCCAGTGGGGTGGGAGAGACCCAGTACTTC
>.|TRBV6-5|once|TRBJ1-2
CASSYGGSRYTF
TGTGCCAGCAGTTACGGGGGGTCCCGGTACACCTTC
>.|TRBV18|.|TRBJ1-2
CASSQDRDGYTF
TGTGCCAGCTCACAGGACCGAGATGGCTACACCTTC
>.|TRBV19|.|TRBJ2-1
CASSPLGLYNEQFF
TGTGCCAGTAGCCCACTCGGACTTTACAATGAGCAGTTCTTC
>.|TRBV2|.|TRBJ1-1
CASRATGLLGEAFF
TGTGCCAGCAGGGCGACAGGCCTCCTTGGGGAAGCTTTCTTT
>TRBD1|TRBV2|.|TRBJ1-2
CASSELQGVNYGYTF
TGTGCCAGCAGTGAGCTACAGGGGGTCAACTATGGCTACACCTTC
>TRBD2|TRBV11-2|.|TRBJ2-2
CASSLALRQAGGETGELFF
TGTGCCAGCAGCTTAGCCCTCCGACAAGCGGGAGGGGAGACCGGGGAGCTGTTTTTT
>.|TRBV30|.|TRBJ2-2
CAWSVLRGSGELFF
TGTGCCTGGAGTGTACTTCGGGGTAGCGGGGAGCTGTTTTTT
>.|TRBV7-8|.|TRBJ2-1
CASSPPGGVYNEQFF
TGTGCCAGCAGCCCCCCAGGTGGGGTCTACAATGAGCAGTTCTTC